The TCR beta chain under discussion was sequenced for a study of early T cells in non-severe SARS-CoV-2 infection. Study-wide results and limits: The matching step, a VDJdb search, favored anti-spike CD8 responses and missed private and CD4 specificities.

In this sample, this clonotype turned up many times. Antigen specificity is unknown. Attached unique molecular identifiers marked individual cDNA molecules. TCRdb processed the 5' RACE reads anew with MiXCR; each CDR3 protein has one entry. The data contain about 39,000 distinct CDR3 sequences, less than 6% of them singletons. Unmatched junction bases numbered 9, after V lost 4 bases and J lost 6 bases. The germline gives CDR1 KGHDR, CDR2 SFDVKD. The CDR3 sequence is 15 residues long. The receptor's source is an adult who was a healthcare worker with PCR-confirmed SARS-CoV-2 infection or an uninfected control (not recorded which). The sequencing used whole blood, collected at baseline. The V and J genes are TRBV24-1 and TRBJ1-2; 8 positions agree with TRBD1. CDR3 nucleotide sequence: TGTGCCACCAGTGACAGGACAGGGTTAAGTGATGGCTACACCTTC. Its translation is CATSDRTGLSDGYTF.